These 2 T cell receptor beta chains were sequenced from one sample in a study of T cell changes during pregnancy in multiple sclerosis. The method was immunoSEQ multiplex PCR; TCRdb's version includes in-frame clones alone and lacks a portion of them. Among some 80,000 clones listed, roughly 96% were seen once. This specimen consisted of peripheral blood, obtained in the second trimester of pregnancy. The receptors come from a female donor with multiple sclerosis, enrolled in a pregnancy study.

This chain connects TRBV6-1 to TRBJ1-5; 8 bases agree with TRBD1. Trimming cost V 4 bases and J 4 bases; bases outside gene matches: 6. Germline-derived CDR1 and CDR2 are MNHNS and SASEGT. The CDR3 consists of 15 residues. The CDR3 sequence: CASSAGQGRNQPQHF. CDR3 bases: TGTGCCAGCAGTGCTGGACAGGGAAGGAATCAGCCCCAGCATTTT.

This chain connects TRBV21-1 to TRBJ2-7; the table calls TRBD2, which could not be checked here. TRBV21-1 is reported as a pseudogene. The CDR3 spans 15 residues. CDR3 sequence reads: CASSKTRTNSYEQYF. As DNA, the CDR3 is TGTGCCAGCAGCAAAACGCGGACTAACTCCTACGAGCAGTACTTC.